This TCR beta chain was sequenced for a study of T cells in Graves' hyperthyroidism and ophthalmopathy. Researchers barred patients who had uncontrolled infection, other autoimmune disease, pregnancy or lactation. There were TCR beta CDR3 regions amplified from RNA transcripts. Using the HTBI primer set, a first-round RT-PCR was run on the TCR CDR3. MiXCR was run by TCRdb on the multiplex PCR reads, yielding one entry per CDR3 protein. Seen here are fewer than 300,000 distinct CDR3 sequences, 20% to 25% observed once, and the top ten hold around 28%. This CDR3 is built from 15 residues. The V end was cut by 0 bases, the J end by 5 bases, with 13 bases between. The germline V gene has CDR1 SEHNR and CDR2 FQNEAQ (reference sequence).

The sequenced sample consisted of blood. The receptor's source is a man in his forties or fifties with Graves' hyperthyroidism that later progressed to Graves' ophthalmopathy. The chain employs TRBV7-9 and TRBJ2-5; tentative D call: TRBD2 (6 bases). The CDR3 coding sequence is TGTGCCAGCAGCTTAGCGCGCGGAGGGTTGGAGACCCAGTACTTC. Protein product: CASSLARGGLETQYF.